Below, one T cell receptor (beta chain) is given with its context. This table comes from immunoSEQ multiplex PCR, and its TCRdb copy is limited to in-frame clones, with some not included. The table has tens of thousands of clones, nearly 90% seen once; the top ten hold about 1.8%. These data come from a study of T cell changes during pregnancy in multiple sclerosis. The V gene's germline CDR1 is SGHNT and CDR2 YENEEA. The CDR3 covers 15 residues. V was pared by 4 bases and J by 7 bases, with 5 bases of the junction left unmatched. This rearrangement joins TRBV11-3 to TRBJ2-2; 11 nucleotides match TRBD2. The sample consisted of peripheral blood, taken in the first trimester of pregnancy. This clonotype was obtained from a female donor with multiple sclerosis, enrolled in a pregnancy study. The DNA of the CDR3 is TGTGCCAGCAGCTCACTAGCGGGAGCGGGCGGGGAGCTGTTTTTT. Amino acids: CASSSLAGAGGELFF.